What follows describes a single T cell receptor beta chain. Authors' processing steps: Using reference gene primer amplification, nucleated cell counts were estimated. Produced via immunoSEQ multiplex PCR; TCRdb's table is partial and in-frame only. The DNA was the basis for D and trimming; V, J and clone size are from that table. This table holds some 460,000 clones, nearly 90% found once. The CDR3 is 15 amino acids. With 2 bases removed from V and 2 bases from J, the gap between germline ends came to 10 bases. In germline, CDR1 is MNHEY, CDR2 SMNVEV (reference sequence). This sample stems from a study of blood T cell repertoires in COVID-19. Study context: Sources were T cells, B-cell-depleted T cells, or PBMCs; the material itself was cDNA or gDNA.

Participants, about 18 to 90 years old, spanned under 25 US areas. Donors were grouped by their self-reported clinical history. This receptor was taken from a young woman with acute COVID-19. This chain uses TRBV27 with TRBJ1-5; no firm D call. Sample: PBMCs or T cells enriched from blood (not recorded which). The CDR3 DNA sequence: TGTGCCAGCAGTTTACTCGCCTACGGCAATCAGCCCCAGCATTTT. Its translation is CASSLLAYGNQPQHF.